The clone carrying this T cell receptor beta chain appeared many times. The source of the sample is a study of early T cells in non-severe SARS-CoV-2 infection. Individual cDNA molecules received unique molecular identifiers during library preparation. TCRdb used MiXCR to reprocess the 5' RACE reads, holding one entry per CDR3 protein. The sample comprises tens of thousands of distinct CDR3 sequences, about an eighth of which are singletons, and around 1.3% rests with the top ten. The clonotype was recovered from an adult who was a healthcare worker with PCR-confirmed SARS-CoV-2 infection or an uninfected control (not recorded which). Sequencing was performed on whole blood.

In nucleotides, the CDR3 is TGTGCCAGCAGTACGCTCCAACTAGCGGGGGTACACCCGAGCTCCTACAATGAGCAGTTCTTC. Translated, it gives CASSTLQLAGVHPSSYNEQFF. The J gene is TRBJ2-1, the V gene TRBV6-6; 11 bases are shared with TRBD2. CDR1 and CDR2 from the germline V gene are MNHNY and SVGAGI (reference sequence). The V segment lost 5 bases and the J segment 0 bases; nucleotides outside the gene matches: 18. The CDR3 runs 21 residues.